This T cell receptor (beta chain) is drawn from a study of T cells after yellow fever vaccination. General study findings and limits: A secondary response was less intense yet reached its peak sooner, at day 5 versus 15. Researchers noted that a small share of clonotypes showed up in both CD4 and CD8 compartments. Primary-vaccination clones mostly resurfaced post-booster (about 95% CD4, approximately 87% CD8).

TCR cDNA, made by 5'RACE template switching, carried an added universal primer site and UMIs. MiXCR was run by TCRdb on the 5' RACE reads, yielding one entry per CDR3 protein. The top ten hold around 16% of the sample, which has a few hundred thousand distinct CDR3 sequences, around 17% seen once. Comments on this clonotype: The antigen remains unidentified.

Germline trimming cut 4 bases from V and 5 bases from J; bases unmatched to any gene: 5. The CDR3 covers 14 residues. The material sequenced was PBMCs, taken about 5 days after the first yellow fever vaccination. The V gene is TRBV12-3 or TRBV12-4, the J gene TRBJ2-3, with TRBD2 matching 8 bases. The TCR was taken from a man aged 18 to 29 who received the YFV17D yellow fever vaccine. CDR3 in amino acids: CASSSVAGGDTQYF. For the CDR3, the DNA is TGTGCCAGCAGTTCGGTCGCGGGGGGAGATACGCAGTATTTT.